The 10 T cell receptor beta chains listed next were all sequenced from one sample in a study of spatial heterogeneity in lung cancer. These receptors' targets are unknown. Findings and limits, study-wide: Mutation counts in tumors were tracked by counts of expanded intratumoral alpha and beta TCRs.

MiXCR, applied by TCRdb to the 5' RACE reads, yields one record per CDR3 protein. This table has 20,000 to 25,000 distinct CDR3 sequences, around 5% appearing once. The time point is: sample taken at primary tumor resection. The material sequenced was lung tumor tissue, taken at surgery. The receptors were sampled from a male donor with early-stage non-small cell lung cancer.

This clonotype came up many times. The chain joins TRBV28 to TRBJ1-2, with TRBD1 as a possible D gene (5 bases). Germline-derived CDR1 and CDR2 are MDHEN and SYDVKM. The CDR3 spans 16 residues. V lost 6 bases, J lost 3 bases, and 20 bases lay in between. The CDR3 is CASRRLAGTGYYGYTF. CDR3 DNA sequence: TGTGCCAGCAGACGGCTAGCCGGGACGGGTTACTATGGCTACACCTTC.

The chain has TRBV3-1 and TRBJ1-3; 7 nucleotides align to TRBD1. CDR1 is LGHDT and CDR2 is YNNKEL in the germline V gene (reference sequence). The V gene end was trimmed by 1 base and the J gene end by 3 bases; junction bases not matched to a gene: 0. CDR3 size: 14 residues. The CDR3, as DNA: TGTGCCAGCAGCCAAGGACAGGGTGGAAACACCATATATTTT. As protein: CASSQGQGGNTIYF.

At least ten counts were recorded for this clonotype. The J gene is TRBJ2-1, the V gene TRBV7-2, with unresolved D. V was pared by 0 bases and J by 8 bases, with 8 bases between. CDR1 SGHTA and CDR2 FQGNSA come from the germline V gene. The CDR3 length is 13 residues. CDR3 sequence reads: CASSLAGGYEQFF. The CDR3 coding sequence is TGTGCCAGCAGCTTAGCCGGCGGTTATGAGCAGTTCTTC.

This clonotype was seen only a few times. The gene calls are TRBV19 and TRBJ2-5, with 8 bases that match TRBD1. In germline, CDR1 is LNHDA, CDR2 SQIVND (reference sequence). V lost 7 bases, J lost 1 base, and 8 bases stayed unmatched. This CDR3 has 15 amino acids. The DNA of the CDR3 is TGTGCCAGTAAGCCGGGACAGGTGACCCAAGAGACCCAGTACTTC. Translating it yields CASKPGQVTQETQYF.

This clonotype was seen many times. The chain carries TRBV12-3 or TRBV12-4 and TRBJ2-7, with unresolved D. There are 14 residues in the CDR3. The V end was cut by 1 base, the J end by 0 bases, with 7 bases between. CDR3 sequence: CASSLGGYSYEQYF. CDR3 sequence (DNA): TGTGCCAGCAGTTTAGGTGGCTACTCCTACGAGCAGTACTTC.

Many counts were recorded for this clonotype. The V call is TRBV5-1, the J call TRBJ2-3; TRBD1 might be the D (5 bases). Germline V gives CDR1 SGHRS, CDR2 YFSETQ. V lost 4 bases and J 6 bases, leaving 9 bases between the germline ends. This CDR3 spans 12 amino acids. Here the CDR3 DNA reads TGCGCCAGCAGCCCCTCAGGGGATACGCAGTATTTT. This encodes CASSPSGDTQYF.

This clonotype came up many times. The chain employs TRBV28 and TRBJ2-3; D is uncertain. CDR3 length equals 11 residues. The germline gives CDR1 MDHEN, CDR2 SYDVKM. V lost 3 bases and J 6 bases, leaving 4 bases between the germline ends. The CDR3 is CASSFWDTQYF. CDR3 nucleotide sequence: TGTGCCAGCAGTTTTTGGGATACGCAGTATTTT.

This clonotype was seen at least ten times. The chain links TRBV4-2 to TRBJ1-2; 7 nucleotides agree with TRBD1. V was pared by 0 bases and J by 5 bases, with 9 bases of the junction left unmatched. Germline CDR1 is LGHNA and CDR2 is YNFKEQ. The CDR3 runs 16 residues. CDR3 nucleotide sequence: TGTGCCAGCAGCCAAGATACATGGGGGACAGATTATGGCTACACCTTC. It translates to CASSQDTWGTDYGYTF.

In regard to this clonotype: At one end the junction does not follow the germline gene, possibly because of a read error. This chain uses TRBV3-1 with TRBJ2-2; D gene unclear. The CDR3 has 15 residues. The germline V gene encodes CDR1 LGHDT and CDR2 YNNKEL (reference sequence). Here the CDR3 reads CVSRPTDLGTGELFF. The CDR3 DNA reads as TGTGTCAGCAGACCGACTGACTTGGGCACCGGGGAGCTGTTTTTT.

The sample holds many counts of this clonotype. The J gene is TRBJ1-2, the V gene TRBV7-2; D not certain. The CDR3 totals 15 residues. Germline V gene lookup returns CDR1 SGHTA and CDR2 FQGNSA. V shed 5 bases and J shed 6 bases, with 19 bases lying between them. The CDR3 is CASSLVGLKWDGYTF. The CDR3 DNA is TGTGCCAGCAGCCTGGTCGGGTTGAAATGGGATGGCTACACCTTC.